Here is one T cell receptor (beta chain) with its context. This CDR3 has 14 amino acids. V was shortened by 1 base and J by 7 bases, with 17 bases between the two germline ends. The germline V gene has CDR1 DFQATT and CDR2 SNEGSKA (reference sequence). These data are taken from a study of T cell repertoires in cytomegalovirus infection. Whole-study context: TCR beta signatures that were public indicated CMV infection and matching HLA type.

TCRdb called the reads again in MiXCR, with one record for every CDR3 protein. This table has some 300,000 distinct CDR3 sequences, 9.6% appearing once. The TCR originated in a human donor in good health (CMV status not recorded). Some clones in this sample may be carry-over from other donors' samples. The chain is built from TRBV20-1 and TRBJ2-7, with D possibly being TRBD1 or TRBD2 (7 bases each). Sample: PBMCs. The CDR3 here is CSARVERDRGEQYF. The CDR3 DNA reads as TGCAGTGCTAGAGTTGAGCGGGACAGAGGAGAGCAGTACTTC.